The 26 T cell receptor beta chains given below trace back to one sample, sequenced in a study of blood T cell repertoires in COVID-19. The data were produced by immunoSEQ multiplex PCR, yet TCRdb's version contains in-frame clones alone and is incomplete. The table lists under 350,000 clones, around 90% of them singletons. The sequenced sample was peripheral blood. These TCRs come from a woman in her 30s with COVID-19, enrolled during active disease.

This clone was counted between two and nine times. The chain has TRBV29-1 and TRBJ2-7; 7 positions match TRBD1. Germline V gene data show CDR1 as SQVTM and CDR2 as ANQGSEA. This CDR3 region has 14 residues. The V gene end was trimmed by 0 bases and the J gene end by 2 bases; junction bases not matched to a gene: 4. CDR3: CSVEDGTETYEQYF. CDR3 bases: TGCAGCGTTGAAGATGGGACAGAGACCTACGAGCAGTACTTC.

The chain has TRBV9 and TRBJ2-7, with D perhaps matching TRBD1 (5 bases). The CDR3 is 15 residues long. Germline V gene data show CDR1 as SGDLS and CDR2 as YYNGEE. Trimming shortened V by 0 bases and J by 0 bases, and 10 bases separated the two germline ends. The CDR3 DNA sequence: TGTGCCAGCAGCGTAGGCGGAGACAGCTCCTACGAGCAGTACTTC. This sequence encodes CASSVGGDSSYEQYF.

The chain employs TRBV7-2 and TRBJ2-7; 8 bases line up with TRBD2. Germline lookup yields CDR1 SGHTA and CDR2 FQGNSA. The CDR3 contains 15 residues. The V and J ends lost 1 base and 6 bases, in that order; junction bases with no gene match: 8. The CDR3 DNA sequence: TGTGCCAGCAGCTTAGATAGCGGGACGGGTTTCGAGCAGTACTTC. Translated, it gives CASSLDSGTGFEQYF.

The rearrangement uses TRBV2 and TRBJ1-4, with TRBD1 matching 10 bases. Looked up from germline, CDR1 is SNHLY and CDR2 is FYNNEI. V lost 4 bases, J lost 3 bases, and 8 bases stayed unmatched. The CDR3 extends over 17 amino acids. The DNA for the CDR3 is TGTGCCAGCAGTGCAGGGACAGGGGCAAAGGCTAATGAAAAACTGTTTTTT. Protein sequence: CASSAGTGAKANEKLFF. Full variable domain (outside the CDR3, taken from reference TRBV2 and TRBJ1-4): EPEVTQTPSHQVTQMGQEVILRCVPISNHLYFYWYRQILGQKVEFLVSFYNNEISEKSEIFDDQFSVERPDGSNFTLKIRSTKLEDSAMYFCASSAGTGAKANEKLFFGSGTQLSVL.

CDR3 protein: CASSLSGDEQFF. The CDR3 DNA is TGTGCCAGCAGCTTATCGGGAGATGAGCAGTTCTTC. V usage is TRBV7-8 and J usage is TRBJ2-1; tentatively, D is TRBD2 (6 bases). The CDR3 covers 12 residues. Trimming shortened V by 2 bases and J by 8 bases, and 7 bases separated the two germline ends. CDR1 SGHVS and CDR2 FQNEAQ come from the germline V gene.

CDR3 bases: TGTGCCAGTAGTATAGCCACAGTGCCGAATGAAAAACTGTTTTTT. Amino acids: CASSIATVPNEKLFF. The gene calls are TRBV19 and TRBJ1-4; D remains ambiguous. The CDR3 covers 15 residues. Trimming took off 1 base at V and 5 bases at J, with 11 bases between the two ends. Germline V gene data show CDR1 as LNHDA and CDR2 as SQIVND (reference sequence).

This chain connects TRBV12-3 or TRBV12-4 to TRBJ2-7; weak D call: TRBD1 (7 bases). Trimming cost V 4 bases and J 5 bases, with 9 bases left between them. The CDR3 sequence is 12 residues long. CDR3 sequence (DNA): TGTGCCAGCAGTTCAGGGGGGAACGAGCAGTACTTC. It specifies CASSSGGNEQYF.

This chain joins TRBV29-1 and TRBJ2-5, with D tentatively TRBD1 (6 bases). Germline V lookup: CDR1 SQVTM, CDR2 ANQGSEA. V lost 3 bases to trimming and J lost 5 bases, with 10 bases between them. This CDR3 region has 12 residues. The CDR3 DNA sequence: TGCAGCGTTGACAGGGGAGACGAGACCCAGTACTTC. It yields the protein CSVDRGDETQYF. The whole variable domain, filled in from reference TRBV29-1 and TRBJ2-5, reads SAVISQKPSRDICQRGTSLTIQCQVDSQVTMMFWYRQQPGQSLTLIATANQGSEATYESGFVIDKFPISRPNLTFSTLTVSNMSPEDSSIYLCSVDRGDETQYFGPGTRLLVL.

The sample holds one count of this clone. V gene TRBV10-1 combines with J gene TRBJ2-2, with D perhaps TRBD1 (6 bases). Germline-derived CDR1 and CDR2 are WNHNN and SYGVQD (reference sequence). V was cut by 2 bases and J by 6 bases, with 10 bases left in between. The CDR3 has 14 residues. The CDR3 DNA follows: TGCGCCAGCAGTGAGCACCAGGGGCCCGGGGAGCTGTTTTTT. Its protein product is CASSEHQGPGELFF.

The CDR3 region is CATSDFGTYYNEQFF. CDR3 DNA sequence: TGTGCCACCAGTGATTTCGGGACATACTACAATGAGCAGTTCTTC. The chain links TRBV24-1 to TRBJ2-1; D is possibly TRBD1 (6 bases). Germline loops: CDR1 KGHDR, CDR2 SFDVKD. The CDR3 length is 15 residues. V was shortened by 1 base and J by 3 bases, with 9 bases between the two germline ends.

The CDR3: CASSSGTSGQETQYF. CDR3 DNA: TGTGCCAGCAGTTCCGGGACTAGCGGACAAGAGACCCAGTACTTC. The chain employs TRBV27 and TRBJ2-5; 11 nucleotides agree with TRBD2. From germline, CDR1 is MNHEY and CDR2 SMNVEV (reference sequence). The ends lost 4 bases at V and 2 bases at J; junction bases unmatched: 3. The CDR3 contains 15 residues.

This chain joins TRBV27 and TRBJ2-7, with 12 bases that match TRBD2. The length of the CDR3 is 13 residues. Germline CDR1 is MNHEY and CDR2 is SMNVEV (reference sequence). The V gene end was trimmed by 10 bases and the J gene end by 3 bases; junction bases not matched to a gene: 4. The CDR3 reads CATRTSGNYEQYF. CDR3 nucleotide sequence: TGTGCCACTAGGACTAGCGGGAACTACGAGCAGTACTTC.

This clone is a singleton in its sample. This chain joins TRBV28 and TRBJ2-5; perhaps TRBD1 as D (6 bases). The germline gives CDR1 MDHEN, CDR2 SYDVKM. The ends were cut back, 1 base at V and 1 base at J, with 13 bases in the middle. The CDR3 has 16 residues. CDR3: CASSLLAGTLQETQYF. CDR3 nucleotides: TGTGCCAGCAGTTTATTGGCAGGGACACTCCAAGAGACCCAGTACTTC.

The rearrangement uses TRBV28 and TRBJ2-7, with TRBD1 matching 7 bases. Looked up from germline, CDR1 is MDHEN and CDR2 is SYDVKM. This CDR3 contains 16 residues. V was pared by 6 bases and J by 2 bases, with 13 bases of the junction left unmatched. The CDR3: CASSSSRQGRPYEQYF. CDR3 bases: TGTGCCAGCAGCTCGAGCCGACAGGGCCGCCCCTACGAGCAGTACTTC. The whole variable domain, remainder taken from reference TRBV28 and TRBJ2-7, is DVKVTQSSRYLVKRTGEKVFLECVQDMDHENMFWYRQDPGLGLRLIYFSYDVKMKEKGDIPEGYSVSREKKERFSLILESASTNQTSMYLCASSSSRQGRPYEQYFGPGTRLTVT.

The chain links TRBV6-5 to TRBJ2-3; TRBD2 matches 11 bases. This CDR3 spans 15 amino acids. V was pared by 2 bases and J by 8 bases, with 6 bases of the junction left unmatched. The germline V gene encodes CDR1 MNHEY and CDR2 SVGAGI. CDR3 sequence: CASSYGTSGAATQYF. CDR3 sequence (DNA): TGTGCCAGCAGTTACGGGACTAGCGGAGCTGCTACGCAGTATTTT.

The rearrangement links TRBV6-5 to TRBJ1-5, with D possibly matching TRBD1 (5 bases). Germline CDR1 and CDR2: MNHEY and SVGAGI. Trimming pared 7 bases from V and 1 base from J, leaving 14 bases between. CDR3 size: 15 residues. This CDR3 is CASNLQGGSNQPQHF. CDR3 DNA sequence: TGTGCCAGCAATCTCCAGGGTGGGAGCAATCAGCCCCAGCATTTT.

The chain employs TRBV5-5 and TRBJ1-1; D is unresolved. This CDR3 is 15 amino acids long. The V gene lost 1 base and the J gene lost 1 base, with 11 bases spanning the gap. Per the germline V gene, CDR1 is SGHKS and CDR2 is YYEKEE (reference sequence). The CDR3 DNA follows: TGTGCCAGCAGCTTGACCTCACTCACGAACACTGAAGCTTTCTTT. Translation: CASSLTSLTNTEAFF.

The genes are TRBV4-3 and TRBJ1-1; D possibly corresponds to TRBD1 (5 bases). The ends were cut back, 3 bases at V and 1 base at J, with 9 bases in the middle. Germline CDR1 is LGHNA and CDR2 is YSLEER. This CDR3 contains 14 residues. CDR3 sequence (DNA): TGCGCCAGCAGCCACCTGGGGGGGAACACTGAAGCTTTCTTT. Translation: CASSHLGGNTEAFF.

The chain links TRBV5-6 to TRBJ1-2, with 7 bases aligning to TRBD1. The length of the CDR3 is 14 residues. Germline lookup yields CDR1 SGHDT and CDR2 YYEEEE. Trimming cost V 6 bases and J 4 bases; bases outside gene matches: 9. The CDR3: CASTYQGVSYGYTF. The DNA of the CDR3 is TGTGCCAGCACCTACCAGGGGGTCTCCTATGGCTACACCTTC.

The J gene is TRBJ2-3, the V gene TRBV6-6, with a tentative D call TRBD2 (6 bases). This CDR3 contains 15 residues. V was cut by 2 bases and J by 0 bases, with 9 bases left in between. CDR1 is MNHNY and CDR2 is SVGAGI in the germline V gene (reference sequence). The CDR3 here is CASSYGDFSTDTQYF. CDR3 DNA: TGTGCCAGCAGTTACGGGGACTTTAGCACAGATACGCAGTATTTT.

This chain links TRBV5-1 with TRBJ2-1; TRBD2 aligns across 8 bases. The junction had 16 bases not matched to a gene; V was cut back by 4 bases and J by 7 bases. The CDR3 spans 17 residues. Germline V gene sequence: CDR1 SGHRS, CDR2 YFSETQ. The CDR3 DNA is TGCGCCAGCAGCGTCCTCCTGGGACTAGGGGATACGAATGAGCAGTTCTTC. Translating it yields CASSVLLGLGDTNEQFF.

The chain has TRBV6-5 and TRBJ2-4, with D possibly matching TRBD1 (6 bases). CDR1 is MNHEY, CDR2 SVGAGI, per germline. This CDR3 region has 15 residues. V lost 6 bases to trimming and J lost 3 bases, with 15 bases between them. The CDR3 DNA reads TGTGCCAGCAGGAGGACAGAAGGAGGCAAAAACATTCAGTACTTC. Its protein product is CASRRTEGGKNIQYF.

The genes are TRBV24-1 and TRBJ1-5; TRBD1 is a possible D gene (5 bases). CDR3 length: 14 residues. V lost 0 bases and J lost 6, with 8 bases in between. CDR1 is KGHDR and CDR2 is SFDVKD in the germline V gene. The CDR3 sequence: CATSDLGASQPQHF. The DNA for the CDR3 is TGTGCCACCAGTGATTTGGGGGCAAGTCAGCCCCAGCATTTT.

The DNA of the CDR3 is TGTGCCAGTCGATCTCAGGGGCTGGCCGGGGAGCTGTTTTTT. Its protein is CASRSQGLAGELFF. The chain combines TRBV19 with TRBJ2-2; D is possibly TRBD1 (6 bases). Germline V lookup: CDR1 LNHDA, CDR2 SQIVND (reference sequence). The CDR3 runs to 14 residues. V lost 8 bases to trimming and J lost 6 bases, with 16 bases between them.

The CDR3 loop is CAISESSFRGLAEETQYF. The CDR3, as DNA: TGTGCCATCAGTGAGTCGAGCTTTAGGGGACTAGCGGAAGAGACCCAGTACTTC. The chain couples TRBV10-3 to TRBJ2-5; 11 bases fit TRBD2. V lost 0 bases to trimming and J lost 3 bases; unmatched junction nucleotides: 9. CDR1 is ENHRY and CDR2 is SYGVKD in the germline V gene. The CDR3 contains 18 residues.

The rearrangement uses TRBV30 and TRBJ2-4; 9 nucleotides line up with TRBD1. This CDR3 has 14 amino acids. CDR1 and CDR2 from the germline V gene are GTSNPN and SVGIG (reference sequence). V shed 7 bases and J 1 base; nucleotides not matched to a gene: 5. In DNA, the CDR3 is TGTGCCTCGACCGGGACAGGGGCCAAAAACATTCAGTACTTC. Translation: CASTGTGAKNIQYF.